The rows below give T cell receptor beta chains drawn from one sample of a study of cytomegalovirus exposure and HLA in healthy donors. TCRdb keeps only in-frame clones here, not all; method: immunoSEQ multiplex PCR. The data contain approximately 100,000 clones, around 82% of them singletons. Sequencing input: PBMCs. The receptors were gathered from a man over 45 in good health and CMV-seronegative. The conserved cysteine and the conserved F or W are not part of the CDR3 here.

v_call	j_call	cdr3_aa
TRBV2	TRBJ2-7	ASSEQGGFHEQY
TRBV5-1	TRBJ2-5	ASSPLQGGGETQY
TRBV5-1	TRBJ1-6	ASSLDRGGNSPLH
TRBV5-1	TRBJ2-7	ASSLADLGDEQY
TRBV25-1	TRBJ2-1	ASRVTGGYNEQF
TRBV4-1	TRBJ1-6	ASSQEDRANSPLH
TRBV7-8	TRBJ1-2	ASSLGAGRVLGYT
TRBV6-6	TRBJ2-7	ASTTRGQGTGEQY
TRBV6-1	TRBJ1-3	ASTGHHFSGNTIY
TRBV19	TRBJ1-4	ASQQGPANEKLF
TRBV18	TRBJ2-7	ASSEGSGYEQY
TRBV6-5	TRBJ1-2	ASSLGQGNGYT
TRBV19	TRBJ1-4	ASSIGGRVGEKLF
TRBV7-9	TRBJ1-6	ASSVGTANSPLH
TRBV6-6	TRBJ2-1	ASSGWGLAGYEQF
TRBV5-6	TRBJ1-6	ASSSYNSPLH
TRBV5-8	TRBJ1-1	ASSYTEYTEAF
TRBV7-9	TRBJ1-1	ASSLERSGAF
TRBV4-3	TRBJ1-4	ASSQDGRQGGEKLF
TRBV4-1	TRBJ1-2	ASREHRGLRYGYT
TRBV28	TRBJ2-3	ASSYRGGANRDTQY
TRBV2	TRBJ2-2	ASRTRDSSFVQITTGELF
TRBV7-9	TRBJ2-5	ASSLIGETQY
TRBV4-1	TRBJ2-3	ASSQVMTQGPDTQY
TRBV18	TRBJ2-2	ASSVGQGVPGELF
TRBV2	TRBJ2-3	ASGPGRGIADTQY
TRBV18	TRBJ1-5	ASSPGGGIGQPQH
TRBV28	TRBJ2-5	ASSSNRGTGETQY
TRBV29-1	TRBJ2-7	SAGSGGAGEQY
TRBV2	TRBJ2-6	ASRDRGRTSSGANVLT
TRBV11-1	TRBJ1-1	ASSLFPTDTEAF
TRBV5-1	TRBJ2-7	ASMAPEARPYEQY
TRBV19	TRBJ2-5	ASGTSGVQETQY
TRBV10-3	TRBJ1-2	AIQGQYDGYT
TRBV9	TRBJ1-1	ASSRQGANTEAF
TRBV4-1	TRBJ2-7	ASSPRQGPYEQY
TRBV5-1	TRBJ2-2	ASSLASGATGTGELF
TRBV5-6	TRBJ1-1	ASSFTGGAGEAF
TRBV11-2	TRBJ2-1	ASQRDRASYNEQF
TRBV10-3	TRBJ2-3	AIAGGWGTDTQY
TRBV6-6	TRBJ1-5	ASRGSGGDQPQH
TRBV11-2	TRBJ2-7	ASSLNRQAYEQY
TRBV29-1	TRBJ2-2	SVAGDTGELF
TRBV28	TRBJ1-1	ASSSGGNEAF
TRBV7-6	TRBJ2-1	ASSPGTSGTYNEQF
TRBV4-2	TRBJ1-5	ASSPRPGTQPQH
TRBV18	TRBJ2-3	ASSLQPGADSTDTQY
TRBV7-2	.	ASSTLGGAAYEQY
TRBV27	TRBJ2-1	LSGGWRNEQF
TRBV6-5	TRBJ1-5	ASTTGQGGDQPQH
TRBV25-1	TRBJ2-3	ASSGTDTDTQY
TRBV9	TRBJ2-5	ASSVGGGPETQY
TRBV9	TRBJ1-3	ASSPGTGGNTIY
TRBV2	TRBJ1-4	ASSVLQGAGEKLF
TRBV10-3	TRBJ2-1	ATSSTYNEQF